The present entry profiles one T cell receptor (beta chain) with its context. Authors' processing steps: From reference gene primer amplification, estimates of nucleated cell counts were derived. Here immunoSEQ multiplex PCR was the method, and the copy in TCRdb shows in-frame clones only, minus some. V, J and clone size were drawn from that table, and D and trimming were deduced from the DNA. The profile shows fewer than 70,000 clones, roughly 87% of them singletons. The record originates from a study of blood T cell repertoires in COVID-19. Study context: Donors in the United States, Italy and Spain gave samples during acute or convalescent COVID-19. PBMCs, B-cell-depleted T cells, or T cells were the source of the cDNA or gDNA that made up the material.

Sequenced: peripheral blood. This sequence was found in a man older than 75 with acute or convalescent COVID-19.

As DNA, the CDR3 is TGTGCCAGTAGTATATTAGGGGAAGGTCATGGCTACACCTTC. Encoded protein: CASSILGEGHGYTF. This rearrangement joins TRBV19 to TRBJ1-2; possible D gene TRBD1, 5 bases. V was trimmed by 2 bases and J by 6 bases, leaving 13 bases between them. The CDR3 runs to 14 residues. CDR1 LNHDA and CDR2 SQIVND come from the germline V gene (reference sequence). Together with reference TRBV19 and TRBJ1-2, the CDR3 gives the full variable domain: DGGITQSPKYLFRKEGQNVTLSCEQNLNHDAMYWYRQDPGQGLRLIYYSQIVNDFQKGDIAEGYSVSREKKESFPLTVTSAQKNPTAFYLCASSILGEGHGYTFGSGTRLTVV.